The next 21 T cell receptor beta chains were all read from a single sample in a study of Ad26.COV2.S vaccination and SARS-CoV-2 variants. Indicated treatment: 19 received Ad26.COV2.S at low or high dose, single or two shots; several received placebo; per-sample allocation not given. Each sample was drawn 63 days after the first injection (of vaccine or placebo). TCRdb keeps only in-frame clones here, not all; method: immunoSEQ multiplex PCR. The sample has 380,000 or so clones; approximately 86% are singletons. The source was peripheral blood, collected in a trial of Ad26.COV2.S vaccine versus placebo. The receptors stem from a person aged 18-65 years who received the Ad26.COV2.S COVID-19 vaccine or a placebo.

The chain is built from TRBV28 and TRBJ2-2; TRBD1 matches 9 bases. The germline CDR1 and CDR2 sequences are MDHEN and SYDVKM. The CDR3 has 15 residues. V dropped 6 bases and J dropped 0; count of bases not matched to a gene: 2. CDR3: CASRTGGANTGELFF. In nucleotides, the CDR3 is TGTGCCAGCAGAACAGGGGGCGCGAACACCGGGGAGCTGTTTTTT.

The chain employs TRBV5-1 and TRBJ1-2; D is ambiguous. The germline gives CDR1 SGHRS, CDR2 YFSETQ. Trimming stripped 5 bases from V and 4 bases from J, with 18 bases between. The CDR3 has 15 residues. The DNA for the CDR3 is TGCGCCAGCAGTCCAGACCCCGGGAGGCTCTATGGCTACACCTTC. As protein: CASSPDPGRLYGYTF.

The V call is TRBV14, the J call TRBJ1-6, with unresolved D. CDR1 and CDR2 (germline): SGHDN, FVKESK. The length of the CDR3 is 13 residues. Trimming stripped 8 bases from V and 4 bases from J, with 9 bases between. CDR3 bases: TGTGCCAGCCGCGAACAGTATAATTCACCCCTCCACTTT. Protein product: CASREQYNSPLHF.

Here the CDR3 DNA reads TGTGCCAGCAGTGACTGGGAGGCTTCCCAGTACTTC. It yields the protein CASSDWEASQYF. The rearrangement links TRBV25-1 to TRBJ2-7, with TRBD2 as a possible D gene (6 bases). The V gene lost 3 bases and the J gene lost 10 bases, with 13 bases spanning the gap. CDR3 length: 12 amino acids. CDR1 is MGHDK, CDR2 SYGVNS, per germline.

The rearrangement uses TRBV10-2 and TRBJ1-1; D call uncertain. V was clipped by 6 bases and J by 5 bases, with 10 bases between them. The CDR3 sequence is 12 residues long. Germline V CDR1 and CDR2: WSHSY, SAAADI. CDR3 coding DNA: TGCGCCAGCAGGACGACCTGGACTGAAGCTTTCTTT. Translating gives CASRTTWTEAFF.

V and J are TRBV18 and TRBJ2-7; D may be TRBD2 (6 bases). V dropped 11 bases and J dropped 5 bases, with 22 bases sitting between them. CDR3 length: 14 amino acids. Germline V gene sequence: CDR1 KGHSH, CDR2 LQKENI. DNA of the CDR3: TGTGCCTCGGCCGCTAGCGAGCATATTGACGAGCAGTACTTC. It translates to CASAASEHIDEQYF.

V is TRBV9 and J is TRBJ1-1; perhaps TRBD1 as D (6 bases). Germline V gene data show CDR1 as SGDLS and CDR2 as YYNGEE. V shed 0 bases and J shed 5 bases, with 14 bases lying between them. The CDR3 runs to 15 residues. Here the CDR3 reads CASSVERGARTEAFF. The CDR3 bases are TGTGCCAGCAGCGTAGAGAGGGGGGCGCGGACTGAAGCTTTCTTT.

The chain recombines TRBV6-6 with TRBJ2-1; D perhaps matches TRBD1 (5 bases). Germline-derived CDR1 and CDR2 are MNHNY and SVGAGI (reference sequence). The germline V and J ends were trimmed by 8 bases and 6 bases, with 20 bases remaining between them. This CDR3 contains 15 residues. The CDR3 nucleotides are TGTGCCAGCGCACTTCCCAGGGCGGATTTCAATGAGCAGTTCTTC. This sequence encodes CASALPRADFNEQFF.

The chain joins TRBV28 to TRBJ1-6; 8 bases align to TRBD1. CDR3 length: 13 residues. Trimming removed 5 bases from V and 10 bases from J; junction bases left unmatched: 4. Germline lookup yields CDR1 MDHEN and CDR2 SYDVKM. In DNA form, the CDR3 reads TGTGCCAGCAGTCAGGACAGGGAGTCACCCCTCCACTTT. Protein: CASSQDRESPLHF.

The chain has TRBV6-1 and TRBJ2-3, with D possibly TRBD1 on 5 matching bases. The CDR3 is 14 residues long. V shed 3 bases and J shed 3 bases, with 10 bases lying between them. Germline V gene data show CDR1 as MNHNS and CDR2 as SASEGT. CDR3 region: CASSEGRVTDTQYF. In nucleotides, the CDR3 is TGTGCCAGCAGTGAGGGCAGGGTAACAGATACGCAGTATTTT.

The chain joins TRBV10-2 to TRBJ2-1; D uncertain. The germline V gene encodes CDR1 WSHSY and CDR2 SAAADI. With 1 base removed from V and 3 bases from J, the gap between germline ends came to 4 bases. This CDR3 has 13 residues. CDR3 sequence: CASSELVYNEQFF. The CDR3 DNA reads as TGCGCCAGCAGTGAGTTGGTCTACAATGAGCAGTTCTTC.

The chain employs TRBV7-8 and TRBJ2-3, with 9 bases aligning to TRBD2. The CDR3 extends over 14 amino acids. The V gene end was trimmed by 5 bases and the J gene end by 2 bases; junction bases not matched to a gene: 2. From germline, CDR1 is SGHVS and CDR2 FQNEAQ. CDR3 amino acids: CASSQGLATDTQYF. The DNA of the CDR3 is TGTGCCAGCAGCCAGGGACTAGCCACAGATACGCAGTATTTT.

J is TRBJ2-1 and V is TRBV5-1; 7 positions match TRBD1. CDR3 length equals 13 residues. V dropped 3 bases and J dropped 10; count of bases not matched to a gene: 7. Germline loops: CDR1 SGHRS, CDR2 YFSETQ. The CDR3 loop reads CASSSRGGLEQFF. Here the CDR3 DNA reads TGCGCCAGCAGCTCGAGAGGGGGCCTGGAGCAGTTCTTC.

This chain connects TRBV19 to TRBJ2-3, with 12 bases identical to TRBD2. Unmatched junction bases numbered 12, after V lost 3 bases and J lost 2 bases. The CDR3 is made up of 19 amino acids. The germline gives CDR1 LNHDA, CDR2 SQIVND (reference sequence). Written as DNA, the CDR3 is TGTGCCAGTAGTATGGGCTACGGAGGACTAGCGGGGCTCACAGATACGCAGTATTTT. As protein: CASSMGYGGLAGLTDTQYF.

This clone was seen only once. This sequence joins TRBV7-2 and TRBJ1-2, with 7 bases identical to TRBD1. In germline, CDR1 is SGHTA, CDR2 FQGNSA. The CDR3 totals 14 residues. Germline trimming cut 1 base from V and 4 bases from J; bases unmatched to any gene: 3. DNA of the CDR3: TGTGCCAGCAGCTTAGACGGACAGGCCTATGGCTACACCTTC. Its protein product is CASSLDGQAYGYTF. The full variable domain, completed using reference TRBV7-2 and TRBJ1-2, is GAGVSQSPSNKVTEKGKDVELRCDPISGHTALYWYRQSLGQGLEFLIYFQGNSAPDKSGLPSDRFSAERTGGSVSTLTIQRTQQEDSAVYLCASSLDGQAYGYTFGSGTRLTVV.

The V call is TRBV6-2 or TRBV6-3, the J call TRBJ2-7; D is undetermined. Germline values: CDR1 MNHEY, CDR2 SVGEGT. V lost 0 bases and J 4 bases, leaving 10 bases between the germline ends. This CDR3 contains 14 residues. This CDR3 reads CASSYSSYSYEQYF. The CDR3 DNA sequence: TGTGCCAGCAGTTACTCGTCGTACAGTTACGAGCAGTACTTC.

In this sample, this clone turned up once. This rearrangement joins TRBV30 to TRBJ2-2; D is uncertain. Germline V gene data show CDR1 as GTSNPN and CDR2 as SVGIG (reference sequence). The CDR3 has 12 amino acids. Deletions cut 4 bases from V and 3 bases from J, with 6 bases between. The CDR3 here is CAWMGDTGELFF. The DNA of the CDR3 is TGTGCCTGGATGGGTGACACCGGGGAGCTGTTTTTT.

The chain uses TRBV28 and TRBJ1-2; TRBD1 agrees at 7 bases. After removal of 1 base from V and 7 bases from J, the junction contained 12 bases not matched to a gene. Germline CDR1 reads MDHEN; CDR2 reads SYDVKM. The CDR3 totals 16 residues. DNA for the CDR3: TGTGCCAGCAGTTTATTCGACAGGGAATATCTTGGTGGCTACACCTTC. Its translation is CASSLFDREYLGGYTF.

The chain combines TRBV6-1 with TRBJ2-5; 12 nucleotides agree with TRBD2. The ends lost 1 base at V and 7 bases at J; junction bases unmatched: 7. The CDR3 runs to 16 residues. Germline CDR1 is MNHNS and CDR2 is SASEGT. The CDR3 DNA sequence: TGTGCCAGCAGTGAAGGGACTAGCGGGACTGCGGGGACCCAGTACTTC. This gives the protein CASSEGTSGTAGTQYF.

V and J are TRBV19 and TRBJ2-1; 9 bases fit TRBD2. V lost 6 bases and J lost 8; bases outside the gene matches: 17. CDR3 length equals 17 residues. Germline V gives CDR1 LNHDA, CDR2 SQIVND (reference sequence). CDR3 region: CASSQGSGGRVLDEQFF. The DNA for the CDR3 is TGTGCCAGTAGCCAAGGGAGTGGCGGGAGGGTGTTGGATGAGCAGTTCTTC.

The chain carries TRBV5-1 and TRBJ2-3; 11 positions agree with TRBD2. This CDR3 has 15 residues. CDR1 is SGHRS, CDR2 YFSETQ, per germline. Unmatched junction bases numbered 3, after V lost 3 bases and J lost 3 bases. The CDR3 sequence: CASSSPSGRTDTQYF. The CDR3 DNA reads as TGCGCCAGCAGCTCTCCTAGCGGGAGGACAGATACGCAGTATTTT.